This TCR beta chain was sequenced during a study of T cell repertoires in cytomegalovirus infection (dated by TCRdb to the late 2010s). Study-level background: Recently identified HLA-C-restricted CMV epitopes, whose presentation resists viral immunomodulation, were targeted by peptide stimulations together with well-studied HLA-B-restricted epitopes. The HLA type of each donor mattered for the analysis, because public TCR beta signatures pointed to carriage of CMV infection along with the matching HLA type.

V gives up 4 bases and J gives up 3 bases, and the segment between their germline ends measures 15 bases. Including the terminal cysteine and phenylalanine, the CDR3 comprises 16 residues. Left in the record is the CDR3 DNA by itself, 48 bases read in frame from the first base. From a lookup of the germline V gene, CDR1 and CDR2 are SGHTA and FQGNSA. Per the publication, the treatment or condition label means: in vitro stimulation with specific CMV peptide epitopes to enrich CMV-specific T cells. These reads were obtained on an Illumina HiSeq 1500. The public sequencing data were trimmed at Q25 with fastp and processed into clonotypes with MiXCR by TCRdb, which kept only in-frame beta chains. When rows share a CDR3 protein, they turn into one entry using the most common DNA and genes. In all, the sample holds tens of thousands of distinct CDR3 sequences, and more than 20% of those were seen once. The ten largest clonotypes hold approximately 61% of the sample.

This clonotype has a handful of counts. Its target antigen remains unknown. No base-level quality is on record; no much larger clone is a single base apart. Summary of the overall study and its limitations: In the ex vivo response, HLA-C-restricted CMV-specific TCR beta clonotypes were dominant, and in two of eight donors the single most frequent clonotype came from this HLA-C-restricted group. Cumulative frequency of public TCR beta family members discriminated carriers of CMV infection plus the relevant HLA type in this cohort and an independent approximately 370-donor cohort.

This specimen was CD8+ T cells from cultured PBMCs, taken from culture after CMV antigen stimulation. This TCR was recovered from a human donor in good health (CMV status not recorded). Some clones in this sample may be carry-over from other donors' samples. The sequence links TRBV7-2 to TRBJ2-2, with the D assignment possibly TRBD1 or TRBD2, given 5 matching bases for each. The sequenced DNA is TGTGCCAGCAGCTCCCGGGACCAGCGGTACACCGGGGAGCTGTTTTTT. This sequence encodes CASSSRDQRYTGELFF. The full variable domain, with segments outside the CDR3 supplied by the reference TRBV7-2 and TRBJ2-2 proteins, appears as GAGVSQSPSNKVTEKGKDVELRCDPISGHTALYWYRQSLGQGLEFLIYFQGNSAPDKSGLPSDRFSAERTGGSVSTLTIQRTQQEDSAVYLCASSSRDQRYTGELFFGEGSRLTVL.